This entry lists 16 T cell receptor beta chains sequenced from one sample in a study of T cell changes during pregnancy in multiple sclerosis (dated by TCRdb to about 2019). The library came from the immunoSEQ multiplex PCR assay. Held by TCRdb, this immuneACCESS table contains in-frame sequences only and omits some clones. Under half of the omission traces to an unresolved V gene where checked; the cause of the rest is unknown. Within this sample are tens of thousands of clones, with nearly 95% of them counted one time only. The leading ten clones occupy 0.43% of the sample. Here the sequenced sample was CD4+ T cells from peripheral blood mononuclear cells, taken in the third trimester of pregnancy. The receptors shown here come from a female donor in good health, enrolled as a control in a pregnancy study.

This clone occurred once. The V and J genes are TRBV30 and TRBJ2-5; D might be TRBD1 (6 bases). V lost 8 bases to trimming and J lost 5 bases, with 24 bases between them. From germline, CDR1 is GTSNPN and CDR2 SVGIG (reference sequence). This CDR3 is built from 15 residues. CDR3 coding DNA: TGTGCCGGAAGCAAGGGACACCAAATCGGGGAGACCCAGTACTTC. Residues: CAGSKGHQIGETQYF.

This chain links TRBV11-2 with TRBJ2-1; TRBD1 aligns across 7 bases. V dropped 3 bases and J dropped 9; count of bases not matched to a gene: 2. The V gene's germline CDR1 is SGHAT and CDR2 FQNNGV. The length of the CDR3 is 12 residues. The CDR3 coding sequence is TGTGCCAGCAGCTTCAGGGGGACTGAGCAGTTCTTC. Amino acid sequence: CASSFRGTEQFF.

V is TRBV28 and J is TRBJ2-2; 7 bases are shared with TRBD2. The V and J ends lost 6 bases and 7 bases, in that order; junction bases with no gene match: 8. This CDR3 spans 14 amino acids. CDR1 and CDR2 from the germline V gene are MDHEN and SYDVKM. CDR3 sequence (DNA): TGTGCCAGCAGCTTGGCCGGGGGGATCGGGGAGCTGTTTTTT. The encoded protein is CASSLAGGIGELFF.

The chain is built from TRBV15 and TRBJ2-7; no clear D gene. CDR1 and CDR2 from the germline V gene are LNHNV and YYDKDF (reference sequence). This CDR3 spans 14 amino acids. V lost 3 bases, J lost 3 bases, and 12 bases lay in between. In DNA form, the CDR3 reads TGTGCCACCAGCAGCCGCGGTATCCTCTACGAGCAGTACTTC. Translated, it gives CATSSRGILYEQYF.

J is TRBJ1-4 and V is TRBV5-4; TRBD1 agrees at 8 bases. The CDR3 is made up of 16 amino acids. Germline loops: CDR1 SGHNT, CDR2 YYREEE (reference sequence). V shed 3 bases, J shed 8 bases, and the junction held 12 bases outside the gene matches. CDR3 amino acids: CASSSHGQGVREKLFF. As DNA, the CDR3 is TGTGCCAGCAGCTCACATGGACAGGGAGTGAGAGAAAAACTGTTTTTT.

The V gene is TRBV7-9, the J gene TRBJ2-7; 12 bases line up with TRBD2. The germline gives CDR1 SEHNR, CDR2 FQNEAQ (reference sequence). The J segment lost 3 bases and the V segment lost 5 bases, leaving 2 bases of the junction unmatched. The CDR3 spans 14 residues. Here the CDR3 DNA reads TGTGCCAGCAGCGCGGGACTAGCGGGCTACGAGCAGTACTTC. As protein: CASSAGLAGYEQYF.

The chain is built from TRBV21-1 and TRBJ1-1. TRBV21-1 is a pseudogene locus. The CDR3 runs to 12 residues. The CDR3 sequence is CASSTGGRGAFF. Here the CDR3 DNA reads TGTGCCAGCAGCACTGGGGGGAGGGGAGCTTTCTTT.

The chain links TRBV19 to TRBJ1-2; 7 bases agree with TRBD1. Trimming cost V 5 bases and J 2 bases; bases outside gene matches: 8. The CDR3 loop spans 15 amino acids. Germline CDR1 LNHDA, CDR2 SQIVND (reference sequence). The CDR3 loop reads CASSAPTGSNYGYTF. DNA of the CDR3: TGTGCCAGTAGTGCCCCGACAGGGTCAAACTATGGCTACACCTTC.

V usage is TRBV9 and J usage is TRBJ2-5, with 9 bases that match TRBD2. V lost 0 bases, J lost 2 bases, and 8 bases stayed unmatched. The CDR3 length is 17 residues. Germline V gene lookup returns CDR1 SGDLS and CDR2 YYNGEE. The CDR3 DNA sequence: TGTGCCAGCAGCGTAGGGGGTAGCGGGGGTAGGCAAGAGACCCAGTACTTC. It codes for CASSVGGSGGRQETQYF.

The rearrangement links TRBV7-8 to TRBJ2-2, with a weak D call TRBD1 (5 bases). The V end was cut by 6 bases, the J end by 4 bases, with 6 bases between. The germline V gene has CDR1 SGHVS and CDR2 FQNEAQ. This CDR3 is 12 amino acids long. Written as DNA, the CDR3 is TGTGCCAGCAGAGGGGCCACCGGGGAGCTGTTTTTT. This encodes CASRGATGELFF.

This chain joins TRBV19 and TRBJ1-6; possibly TRBD1 for D (5 bases). V lost 6 bases to trimming and J lost 0 bases, with 9 bases between them. CDR3 size: 15 residues. CDR1 is LNHDA, CDR2 SQIVND, per germline (reference sequence). CDR3: CASREGSSYNSPLHF. The CDR3 DNA follows: TGTGCCAGTAGGGAGGGGAGCTCCTATAATTCACCCCTCCACTTT.

V gene TRBV18 combines with J gene TRBJ1-2, with 8 bases fitting TRBD1. Germline V lookup: CDR1 KGHSH, CDR2 LQKENI. J was trimmed by 6 bases and V by 4 bases; bases with no gene match: 19. The CDR3 is made up of 18 amino acids. CDR3 sequence: CASSRNQPDRDTFHGYTF. The DNA of the CDR3 is TGTGCCAGCTCACGGAATCAACCGGACAGGGACACCTTCCATGGCTACACCTTC. The full variable domain, completed using reference TRBV18 and TRBJ1-2, is NAGVMQNPRHLVRRRGQEARLRCSPMKGHSHVYWYRQLPEEGLKFMVYLQKENIIDESGMPKERFSAEFPKEGPSILRIQQVVRGDSAAYFCASSRNQPDRDTFHGYTFGSGTRLTVV.

V is TRBV30 and J is TRBJ1-1, with no clear D. Per the germline V gene, CDR1 is GTSNPN and CDR2 is SVGIG (reference sequence). CDR3 size: 13 residues. V lost 4 bases and J lost 1, with 10 bases in between. DNA for the CDR3: TGTGCCTGGACTATCTCCGGGAACACTGAAGCTTTCTTT. Its translation is CAWTISGNTEAFF.

The CDR3: CASSIQGGAYGYTF. CDR3 nucleotides: TGTGCCAGTAGTATACAGGGGGGTGCCTATGGCTACACCTTC. The rearrangement uses TRBV19 and TRBJ1-2, with TRBD1 identical over 7 bases. The CDR3 is 14 amino acids. J gave up 4 bases and V 2 bases, and 4 bases lay outside the gene matches. The V gene's germline CDR1 is LNHDA and CDR2 SQIVND (reference sequence).

The rearrangement uses TRBV19 and TRBJ2-1; weak D call: TRBD1 (5 bases). Trimming left V 5 bases short and J 0 bases short, with 11 bases between. The germline V gene encodes CDR1 LNHDA and CDR2 SQIVND (reference sequence). The CDR3 has 15 residues. The DNA for the CDR3 is TGTGCCAGTAGTCCGACAGTAAGCTCCTACAATGAGCAGTTCTTC. Residues: CASSPTVSSYNEQFF.

This clone was observed a few times. The chain recombines TRBV7-3 with TRBJ1-1, with D unresolved. The length of the CDR3 is 13 residues. Germline CDR1 is SGHTA and CDR2 is FQGTGA. Between the trimmed V and J ends, which lost 5 bases and 0 bases, there was a span of 7 bases. The CDR3 DNA follows: TGTGCCAGCAGCGGGAGTATGAACACTGAAGCTTTCTTT. Protein: CASSGSMNTEAFF.